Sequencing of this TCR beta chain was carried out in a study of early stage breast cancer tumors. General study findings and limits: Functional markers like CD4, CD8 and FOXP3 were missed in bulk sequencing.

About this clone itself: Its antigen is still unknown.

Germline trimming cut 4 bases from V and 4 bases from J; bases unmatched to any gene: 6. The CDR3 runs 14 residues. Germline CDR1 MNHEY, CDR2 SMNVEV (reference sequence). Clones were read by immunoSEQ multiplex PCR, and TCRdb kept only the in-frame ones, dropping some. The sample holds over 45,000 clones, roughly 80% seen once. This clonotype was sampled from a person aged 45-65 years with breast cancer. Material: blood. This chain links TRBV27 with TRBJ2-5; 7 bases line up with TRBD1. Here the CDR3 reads CASSSQGPGETQYF. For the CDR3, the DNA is TGTGCCAGCAGTTCACAGGGGCCTGGAGAGACCCAGTACTTC.